Below, one TCR beta chain is given with its context. Its antigen is unknown. These data come from a study of tissue T cells after allogeneic stem cell transplantation. Findings and caveats of the study: Few T cell clones were shared across patients, but motif clusters showed tissue-specific shared signatures. Only a limited share of tissue TCRs appeared in blood or spleen. TCR repertoires tracked anatomic similarity, regardless of disease or transplant status.

Adult allogeneic hematopoietic cell transplant recipients with steroid-refractory graft-versus-host disease were prospectively enrolled for research autopsy. GI sites, liver, skin and spleen were taken after median 9.75 post-mortem hours. The V and J ends lost 6 bases and 9 bases respectively, with 14 bases between them. This CDR3 has 13 residues. Generated by immunoSEQ multiplex PCR, the TCRdb table keeps only in-frame clones and is missing some. Here the sample spans approximately 1,200 clones, 50% to 70% being singletons. The TCR comes from a male patient older than 55 with steroid-refractory graft-versus-host disease after an allogeneic stem cell transplant. The graft donor may have contributed some T cells. Sequences were derived from stomach tissue, sampled at autopsy. The chain is built from TRBV12-3 or TRBV12-4 and TRBJ1-4; perhaps TRBD1 as D (5 bases). The CDR3 DNA reads as TGTGCCAGCAGATATTCGGGGGGGAAAAAACTGTTTTTT. Protein product: CASRYSGGKKLFF.